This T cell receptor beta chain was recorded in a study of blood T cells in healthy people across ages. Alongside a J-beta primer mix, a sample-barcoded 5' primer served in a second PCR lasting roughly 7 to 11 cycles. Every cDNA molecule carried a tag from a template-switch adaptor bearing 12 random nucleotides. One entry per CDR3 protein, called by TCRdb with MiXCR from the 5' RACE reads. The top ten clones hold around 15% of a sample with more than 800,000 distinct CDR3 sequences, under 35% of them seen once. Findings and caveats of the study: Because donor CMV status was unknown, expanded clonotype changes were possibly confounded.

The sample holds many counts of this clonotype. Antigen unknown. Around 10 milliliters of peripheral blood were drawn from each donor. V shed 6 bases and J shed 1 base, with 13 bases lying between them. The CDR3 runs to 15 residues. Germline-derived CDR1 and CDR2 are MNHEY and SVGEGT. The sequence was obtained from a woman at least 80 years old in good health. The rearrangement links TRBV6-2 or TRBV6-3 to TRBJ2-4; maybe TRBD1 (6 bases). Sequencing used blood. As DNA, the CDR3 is TGTGCCAGCAGCGAGGAAGGGGGTGCCAAAAACATTCAGTACTTC. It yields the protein CASSEEGGAKNIQYF.